The clone carrying this T cell receptor beta chain was detected ten times or more. These data belong to a study of regulatory T cells in long-lasting Graves disease. CDR1 and CDR2 (germline): SGHAT, FQDESV (reference sequence). The CDR3 spans 16 residues. With 2 bases clipped from V and 4 bases from J, the junction kept 4 bases outside the gene matches. Building the TCR beta libraries relied on iRepertoire HTBI primers, and CDR3 regions underwent Arm-PCR. TCRdb called the multiplex PCR reads again in MiXCR, with one record for every CDR3 protein. Altogether fewer than 550,000 distinct CDR3 sequences are present, roughly a fifth being singletons, with the ten largest covering about 6.6%. Time point noted: persistent/refractory GD, antithyroid drugs over 5 years with positive TRAb. The TCR library was prepared using RNA isolated from PBMCs. Patients came from an endocrinology department in Xi'an, China.

The input for sequencing was peripheral blood mononuclear cells (PBMCs), taken when the disease was refractory, from a patient treated with antithyroid drugs. The sequence was collected from a female donor with Graves disease. The chain carries TRBV11-1 and TRBJ2-5, with 13 nucleotides matching TRBD2. The CDR3 spells CASSLIGLAGVETQYF. For the CDR3, the DNA is TGTGCCAGCAGCTTAATCGGACTAGCGGGAGTAGAGACCCAGTACTTC.